The 5 T cell receptor beta chains reported below all come from one sample, sequenced in a study of OX40 agonist ivuxolimab in advanced cancers. Produced via immunoSEQ multiplex PCR; TCRdb's table is partial and in-frame only. The profile shows around 40,000 clones, over 80% of them singletons. Sequencing used CD4+ or CD8+ T cells sorted from blood, obtained in a trial of the OX40 agonist ivuxolimab. These TCRs come from an adult with an advanced solid tumor such as melanoma, head and neck, liver or kidney cancer.

The chain joins TRBV29-1 to TRBJ1-5; 7 bases fit TRBD1. The CDR3 spans 12 residues. V shed 6 bases and J 2 bases; nucleotides not matched to a gene: 1. Per the germline V gene, CDR1 is SQVTM and CDR2 is ANQGSEA. For the CDR3, the DNA is TGCAGCGTCGGGACAGGCAATCAGCCCCAGCATTTT. Translation: CSVGTGNQPQHF.

This clone was observed once. The V gene is TRBV28, the J gene TRBJ2-1, with unresolved D. The CDR3 is made up of 12 amino acids. CDR1 and CDR2 from the germline V gene are MDHEN and SYDVKM. Trimming left V 5 bases short and J 2 bases short, with 4 bases between. The CDR3 sequence: CASSETYNEQFF. In nucleotides, the CDR3 is TGTGCCAGCAGTGAAACCTACAATGAGCAGTTCTTC.

The chain uses TRBV27 and TRBJ1-2, with 11 bases aligning to TRBD1. J lost 4 bases, V lost 4 bases, and 5 bases had no gene match. Germline CDR1 and CDR2: MNHEY and SMNVEV (reference sequence). The CDR3 consists of 15 residues. The CDR3 DNA sequence: TGTGCCAGCAGTTCAGCCGGGACAGGGGGCTATGGCTACACCTTC. Translating gives CASSSAGTGGYGYTF.

The gene calls are TRBV11-3 and TRBJ1-4; D remains ambiguous. The CDR3 sequence is 15 residues long. Trimming left V 1 base short and J 0 bases short, with 6 bases between. Germline CDR1 SGHNT, CDR2 YENEEA. The CDR3 region is CASSLVGATNEKLFF. CDR3 sequence (DNA): TGTGCCAGCAGCTTAGTAGGTGCAACTAATGAAAAACTGTTTTTT.

This clone has more than one count but fewer than ten. The chain uses TRBV28 and TRBJ2-2; D remains ambiguous. The CDR3 consists of 15 residues. The V gene lost 8 bases and the J gene lost 6 bases, with 19 bases spanning the gap. Germline V gene lookup returns CDR1 MDHEN and CDR2 SYDVKM. The CDR3 coding sequence is TGTGCCAGCCTTAATTCTCCTAATTCCGCCGGGGAGCTGTTTTTT. It encodes CASLNSPNSAGELFF.